The 10 T cell receptor beta chains below all came from one sample that was sequenced in a study of human T cells and chemical hapten exposure. Documented time point: patch test 2, 6 weeks after DPC sensitization. Specified treatment: therapeutic diphenylcyclopropenone sensitization with weekly scalp DPC. Each CDR3 protein is one row after TCRdb ran MiXCR on the RACE reads. This table has about 95,000 distinct CDR3 sequences, approximately 10% appearing once. Sequencing was performed on whole blood, taken in connection with sensitization to the hapten diphenylcyclopropenone (DPC). The receptors shown here come from a woman between 40 and 50 years old with alopecia areata. Some clones in this sample may be carry-over from other donors' samples.

The chain is built from TRBV25-1 and TRBJ2-7; D perhaps matches TRBD1 (6 bases). Germline values: CDR1 MGHDK, CDR2 SYGVNS. The CDR3 is 12 residues long. The V end was cut by 7 bases, the J end by 2 bases, with 9 bases between. DNA of the CDR3: TGTGCCAGCACACAGGGTACCTACGAGCAGTACTTC. It translates to CASTQGTYEQYF.

This chain links TRBV11-2 with TRBJ1-1; tentative D call: TRBD1 (5 bases). V dropped 2 bases and J dropped 5 bases, with 12 bases sitting between them. Germline CDR1 is SGHAT and CDR2 is FQNNGV. CDR3 length equals 14 residues. Here the CDR3 reads CASSLMDEGTEAFF. As DNA, the CDR3 is TGTGCCAGCAGCTTAATGGACGAGGGGACTGAAGCTTTCTTT.

V gene TRBV7-2 combines with J gene TRBJ2-7; a possible D gene is TRBD2 (6 bases). Trimming shortened V by 4 bases and J by 2 bases, and 15 bases separated the two germline ends. This CDR3 has 15 residues. Germline CDR1 is SGHTA and CDR2 is FQGNSA. CDR3 in amino acids: CASSSPGGGTYEQYF. Written as DNA, the CDR3 is TGTGCCAGCAGCTCCCCCGGGGGTGGCACCTACGAGCAGTACTTC.

This clonotype was recorded many times. The gene calls are TRBV9 and TRBJ1-1, with D maybe TRBD1 (6 bases). CDR3 length: 18 residues. From germline, CDR1 is SGDLS and CDR2 YYNGEE. V was shortened by 0 bases and J by 5 bases, with 23 bases between the two germline ends. The CDR3 bases are TGTGCCAGCAGCGTAGCCCCCCCATGGCCAGGAGGGGGGACTGAAGCTTTCTTT. The encoded protein is CASSVAPPWPGGGTEAFF.

This clonotype was observed a handful of times. The J gene is TRBJ2-7, the V gene TRBV29-1; possible D gene TRBD1, 6 bases. This CDR3 has 14 amino acids. Germline V CDR1 and CDR2: SQVTM, ANQGSEA. Trimming pared 3 bases from V and 4 bases from J, leaving 16 bases between. The CDR3: CSVDLGHSQYEQYF. The CDR3 DNA is TGCAGCGTTGATCTGGGACACAGCCAATACGAGCAGTACTTC.

This clonotype was detected ten times or more. CDR3 DNA: TGCGCCAGCAGCCAAACCTCTTCGACAGGGAAGGACAATGAGCAGTTCTTC. This codes for CASSQTSSTGKDNEQFF. V gene TRBV4-3 combines with J gene TRBJ2-1, with 7 positions matching TRBD1. In germline, CDR1 is LGHNA, CDR2 YSLEER. CDR3 size: 17 residues. J was trimmed by 5 bases and V by 2 bases; bases with no gene match: 12.

V and J are TRBV30 and TRBJ2-7; D is uncertain. The CDR3 sequence is 12 residues long. The germline V gene has CDR1 GTSNPN and CDR2 SVGIG (reference sequence). V shed 2 bases and J shed 7 bases, with 12 bases lying between them. The CDR3 is CAWSPSMGEQYF. In DNA form, the CDR3 reads TGTGCCTGGAGTCCGAGTATGGGGGAGCAGTACTTC.

In this sample, this clonotype turned up many times. The CDR3 sequence is CASSFGTGTHNEQFF. The CDR3 DNA is TGTGCCAGCAGTTTTGGGACAGGGACCCACAATGAGCAGTTCTTC. V and J are TRBV12-3 or TRBV12-4 and TRBJ2-1, with 9 bases aligning to TRBD1. The CDR3 covers 15 residues. J gave up 5 bases and V 3 bases, and 5 bases lay outside the gene matches.

This clonotype was observed a handful of times. This chain connects TRBV5-6 to TRBJ1-5; 10 positions agree with TRBD1. This CDR3 has 15 residues. Germline CDR1 is SGHDT and CDR2 is YYEEEE. Losses at the gene ends were 4 bases for V and 7 bases for J; bases not matched to a gene: 8. CDR3 loop: CASSVVGQGGQPQHF. DNA of the CDR3: TGTGCCAGCAGCGTTGTTGGACAGGGGGGCCAGCCCCAGCATTTT.

This clonotype was detected a few times. The gene calls are TRBV1 and TRBJ2-3; TRBD1, as called in the table, went unchecked against the DNA. TRBV1 is designated a pseudogene. The CDR3 covers 14 residues. The DNA of the CDR3 is TGCACCAGCAGCCAAGGGGGGGGCACAGATACGCAGTATTTT. As protein: CTSSQGGGTDTQYF.